Listed below are T cell receptor beta chains from one sample, sequenced in a study of shared clonotypes between healthy human individuals. The assay was immunoSEQ multiplex PCR, and TCRdb's table has in-frame clones only and misses some. The sample shows about a million clones, 70% to 80% of them seen only once. Sequences were obtained from memory CD4+ T cells sorted from blood. The receptors come from a man younger than 35 in good health. Both conserved end residues are part of each CDR3. D genes are given only for firm matches. Size is stated for part of the rows, as once, few or many counts, or as a class when the clone is expanded.

J: TRBJ1-6
size: .
D: .
V: TRBV4-3
CDR3: CASSPAQGVYSPLHF
DNA: TGCGCCAGCAGCCCAGCACAGGGAGTTTATTCACCCCTCCACTTT

J: TRBJ2-1
size: .
D: TRBD2
V: TRBV6-6
CDR3: CASSGAGGLLNEQFF
DNA: TGTGCCAGCAGTGGAGCGGGAGGCCTTCTCAATGAGCAGTTCTTC

J: TRBJ2-7
size: .
D: TRBD2
V: TRBV7-2
CDR3: CASSPSRAGALYEQYF
DNA: TGTGCCAGCAGCCCATCGAGAGCGGGAGCCCTCTACGAGCAGTACTTC

J: TRBJ2-1
size: .
D: .
V: TRBV4-3
CDR3: CASSQDYGLAWEQFF
DNA: TGCGCCAGCAGCCAAGATTACGGCCTCGCGTGGGAGCAGTTCTTC

J: TRBJ2-4
size: .
D: TRBD1
V: TRBV11-2
CDR3: CASSGQGYLAKNIQYF
DNA: TGTGCCAGCAGCGGACAGGGGTACTTAGCCAAAAACATTCAGTACTTC

J: TRBJ2-5
size: .
D: TRBD2
V: TRBV6-5
CDR3: CASSYGAGSGETQYF
DNA: TGTGCCAGCAGTTACGGAGCGGGATCGGGAGAGACCCAGTACTTC

J: TRBJ2-5
size: .
D: TRBD1
V: TRBV19
CDR3: CASSLTGVIETQYF
DNA: TGTGCCAGTAGTTTGACAGGGGTGATAGAGACCCAGTACTTC

J: TRBJ2-1
size: once
D: .
V: TRBV4-2
CDR3: CASSPLARGYNEQFF
DNA: TGTGCCAGCAGCCCCTTAGCCAGAGGATACAATGAGCAGTTCTTC

J: TRBJ1-2
size: .
D: .
V: TRBV21-1
CDR3: CASSNFGHLDNYGYTF
DNA: TGTGCCAGCAGCAACTTCGGCCACCTAGATAACTATGGCTACACCTTC

J: TRBJ1-5
size: .
D: .
V: TRBV28
CDR3: CASSRHGTGGNQPQHF
DNA: TGTGCCAGCAGCCGCCATGGGACGGGAGGGAATCAGCCCCAGCATTTT

J: TRBJ1-2
size: .
D: .
V: TRBV6-6
CDR3: CASRENRDAVYGYTF
DNA: TGTGCCAGCAGGGAGAACAGGGATGCGGTCTATGGCTACACCTTC

J: TRBJ1-6
size: .
D: .
V: TRBV6-6
CDR3: CASSTQGSGNSPLHF
DNA: TGTGCCAGCAGTACCCAAGGTTCGGGTAATTCACCCCTCCACTTT

J: TRBJ2-3
size: .
D: TRBD2
V: TRBV4-1
CDR3: CASSNRLAGDTQYF
DNA: TGCGCCAGCAGCAACAGACTAGCGGGAGATACGCAGTATTTT

J: TRBJ2-1
size: .
D: .
V: TRBV7-9
CDR3: CASSELAGAGGEQFF
DNA: TGTGCCAGCAGCGAATTAGCGGGGGCAGGGGGCGAGCAGTTCTTC

J: TRBJ1-2
size: few
D: TRBD1
V: TRBV6-1
CDR3: CASILNRGSGYTF
DNA: TGTGCCAGCATTTTGAACAGGGGAAGTGGCTACACCTTC

J: TRBJ2-7
size: .
D: .
V: TRBV7-8
CDR3: CASSQRGRRHEQYF
DNA: TGTGCCAGCAGCCAACGCGGACGACGGCACGAGCAGTACTTC

J: TRBJ2-7
size: .
D: .
V: TRBV5-1
CDR3: CASSGVSYEQYF
DNA: TGCGCCAGCAGCGGGGTCTCCTACGAGCAGTACTTC

J: TRBJ2-5
size: .
D: TRBD2
V: TRBV5-1
CDR3: CASSLLTSGQETQYF
DNA: TGCGCCAGCAGCTTACTCACTAGCGGCCAAGAGACCCAGTACTTC

J: TRBJ2-5
size: .
D: TRBD1
V: TRBV10-3
CDR3: CAISEMGTGKETQYF
DNA: TGTGCCATCAGTGAGATGGGGACAGGGAAAGAGACCCAGTACTTC

J: TRBJ2-6
size: .
D: .
V: TRBV5-1
CDR3: CASSGGGGSGANVLTF
DNA: TGCGCCAGCAGCGGGGGTGGTGGCTCTGGGGCCAACGTCCTGACTTTC

J: TRBJ2-5
size: .
D: .
V: TRBV6-5
CDR3: CASRTGTKKAETQYF
DNA: TGTGCCAGCAGGACCGGGACAAAAAAAGCAGAGACCCAGTACTTC

J: TRBJ1-3
size: .
D: .
V: TRBV6-6
CDR3: CASSYVPGGGNTIYF
DNA: TGTGCCAGCAGTTACGTCCCGGGCGGCGGAAACACCATATATTTT

J: TRBJ2-5
size: .
D: .
V: TRBV18
CDR3: CASSPGLSETQYF
DNA: TGTGCCAGCTCACCGGGGCTCAGCGAGACCCAGTACTTC

J: TRBJ1-2
size: .
D: TRBD1
V: TRBV30
CDR3: CAWRGDSGVADGYTF
DNA: TGTGCCTGGAGGGGGGACAGCGGCGTCGCGGATGGCTACACCTTC

J: TRBJ2-1
size: .
D: .
V: TRBV5-6
CDR3: CASSSRNEQFF
DNA: TGTGCCAGCAGCTCCAGGAATGAGCAGTTCTTC

J: TRBJ1-4
size: .
D: .
V: TRBV28
CDR3: CASSSSGQKNEKLFF
DNA: TGTGCCAGCAGTTCGTCCGGACAGAAGAATGAAAAACTGTTTTTT

J: TRBJ1-3
size: .
D: .
V: TRBV10-3
CDR3: CAITTPSGNTIYF
DNA: TGTGCCATCACAACCCCCTCTGGAAACACCATATATTTT

J: TRBJ2-5
size: .
D: .
V: TRBV10-3
CDR3: CAISLGAGETQYF
DNA: TGTGCCATCAGCCTAGGGGCGGGGGAGACCCAGTACTTC

J: TRBJ2-4
size: .
D: TRBD1
V: TRBV7-2
CDR3: CASSLWTGKNEYF
DNA: TGTGCCAGCAGCCTTTGGACAGGGAAAAACGAGTACTTC

J: TRBJ1-4
size: few
D: .
V: TRBV11-2
CDR3: CASGGTNNEKLFF
DNA: TGTGCCAGCGGAGGGACGAATAATGAAAAACTGTTTTTT

J: TRBJ1-5
size: few
D: TRBD1
V: TRBV6-6
CDR3: CASSYPGQASNQPQHF
DNA: TGTGCCAGCAGTTACCCGGGACAGGCTAGCAATCAGCCCCAGCATTTT

J: TRBJ1-6
size: .
D: .
V: TRBV10-3
CDR3: CAISEKGPLLNSPLHF
DNA: TGTGCCATCAGTGAGAAGGGACCCCTTTTGAATTCACCCCTCCACTTT

J: TRBJ1-4
size: .
D: .
V: TRBV7-8
CDR3: CASSFTGFNEKLFF
DNA: TGTGCCAGCAGCTTCACAGGATTTAATGAAAAACTGTTTTTT

J: TRBJ2-7
size: few
D: .
V: TRBV28
CDR3: CASSDWGANYEQYF
DNA: TGTGCCAGCAGCGACTGGGGGGCCAACTACGAGCAGTACTTC

J: TRBJ2-1
size: .
D: .
V: TRBV5-1
CDR3: CASSFNFRGSPDNEQFF
DNA: TGCGCCAGCAGCTTTAACTTTAGGGGGTCCCCTGACAATGAGCAGTTCTTC

J: TRBJ2-3
size: .
D: .
V: TRBV11-2
CDR3: CASSLGSSAATQYF
DNA: TGTGCCAGCAGCTTAGGTTCTAGCGCTGCTACGCAGTATTTT

J: TRBJ2-1
size: .
D: TRBD1
V: TRBV6-6
CDR3: CATATGGSYNEQFF
DNA: TGTGCCACCGCGACAGGGGGCTCCTACAATGAGCAGTTCTTC

J: TRBJ1-1
size: .
D: .
V: TRBV10-3
CDR3: CATDMGKNTEAFF
DNA: TGTGCCACCGATATGGGGAAGAACACTGAAGCTTTCTTT

J: TRBJ2-5
size: .
D: TRBD2
V: TRBV18
CDR3: CASSLREVDETQYF
DNA: TGTGCCAGCTCACTACGGGAGGTAGATGAGACCCAGTACTTC